These 32 T cell receptor delta chains share one sample of origin, sequenced in a study of gamma-delta T cells after stem cell transplantation. TCRdb redid clone calling on the RT-PCR reads using CATT. The sample yields 1,500 to 2,000 delta-chain clones, under 2% seen once. Sequencing input: gamma-delta T cells. These receptors were taken from a human donor. It is not recorded whose cells these are; they may come from a transplant donor.

This clone was seen more than once but under ten times. The chain carries TRDV2 and TRDJ1; 9 nucleotides align to TRDD3. The CDR3 length is 17 residues. The V and J ends lost 0 bases and 0 bases, in that order; junction bases with no gene match: 7. Germline CDR1 is GEAIGNYY and CDR2 is EKD. The CDR3 region is CACDTGTGGPYTDKLIF. The CDR3 DNA follows: TGTGCCTGTGACACCGGGACTGGGGGACCCTACACCGATAAACTCATCTTT.

This clone was detected only a few times. One base separates it from a far larger clone, so it is likely a read error. Distinct nucleotide sequences in the sample also encode this CDR3. The chain is built from TRDV2 and TRDJ1; 12 positions match TRDD3. Germline values: CDR1 GEAIGNYY, CDR2 EKD. The CDR3 has 19 residues. V was pared by 0 bases and J by 1 base, with 11 bases of the junction left unmatched. The CDR3 loop reads CACDTLLGDTRIPTDKLIF. DNA of the CDR3: TGTGCCTGTGACACCCTGCTGGGGGATACGCGTATTCCCACCGATAAACTCATCTTT.

The gene calls are TRDV2 and TRDJ1; 9 positions match TRDD3. The germline CDR1 and CDR2 sequences are GEAIGNYY and EKD. After removal of 1 base from V and 6 bases from J, the junction contained 17 bases not matched to a gene. This CDR3 region has 18 residues. The CDR3 spells CACDTVAGGSQLGYKLIF. In nucleotides, the CDR3 is TGTGCCTGTGACACGGTAGCTGGGGGATCCCAACTGGGATATAAACTCATCTTT.

This clone was observed a few times. This likely came from a read error, as a far larger clone is one base away. This chain uses TRDV1 with TRDJ1; the match to TRDD3 covers 10 bases. Germline V gives CDR1 TSWWSYY, CDR2 QGS. V dropped 5 bases and J dropped 6; count of bases not matched to a gene: 18. This CDR3 is 18 amino acids long. The CDR3, as DNA: TGTGCTCTTGGGATCGATACTGGGGGATCCCAACTGAGATATAAACTCATCTTT. Translated: CALGIDTGGSQLRYKLIF.

This clone turned up a few times. A far larger clone is a single base away, which makes a read error likely. This same CDR3 is encoded by further DNA sequences in the sample. This chain uses TRDV2 with TRDJ1; 9 nucleotides line up with TRDD3. Germline CDR1 and CDR2: GEAIGNYY and EKD. V lost 4 bases and J lost 2; bases outside the gene matches: 13. The CDR3 is made up of 17 amino acids. CDR3 in amino acids: CACDPLLGDTRTDKLIF. In DNA form, the CDR3 reads TGTGCCTGTGATCCACTGCTAGGGGATACGCGAACCGATAAACTCATCTTT.

There are a few counts of this clone. Possible read error: a much larger clone is one base away. The V gene is TRDV1, the J gene TRDJ1; maybe TRDD3 (5 bases). Germline CDR1 and CDR2: TSWWSYY and QGS. V was shortened by 5 bases and J by 0 bases, with 25 bases between the two germline ends. The CDR3 length is 19 residues. The CDR3 loop reads CALGMPQIWETKYTDKLIF. CDR3 coding DNA: TGTGCTCTTGGGATGCCTCAAATCTGGGAGACGAAGTACACCGATAAACTCATCTTT.

This clone has more than one count but fewer than ten. The translation of this DNA and the TCRdb protein of a much larger clone differ at residue 10, probably owing to a read error; the protein shown here is translated from the DNA. The chain uses TRDV2 and TRDJ1; 10 bases agree with TRDD3. The CDR3 contains 19 residues. Germline V gene lookup returns CDR1 GEAIGNYY and CDR2 EKD. The V segment lost 3 bases and the J segment 0 bases; nucleotides outside the gene matches: 15. CDR3 sequence reads: CACDFLTGGCAGYTDKLIF. The DNA of the CDR3 is TGTGCCTGTGACTTCTTGACTGGGGGATGCGCGGGCTACACCGATAAACTCATCTTT.

As for this clone: The protein given by TCRdb reflects a much larger clone and differs at residue 5 from this DNA's translation, likely from a read error; the protein shown is the DNA's translation. V usage is TRDV2 and J usage is TRDJ3; 10 nucleotides agree with TRDD3. The CDR3 loop spans 20 amino acids. In germline, CDR1 is GEAIGNYY, CDR2 EKD. With 3 bases clipped from V and 1 base from J, the junction kept 11 bases outside the gene matches. CDR3 nucleotide sequence: TGTGCCTGTGACGCCGGGACTGGGGGATTCCCTTCCTGGGACACCCGACAGATGTTTTTC. Its protein product is CACDAGTGGFPSWDTRQMFF.

In the case of this clone: This likely stems from a read error, as it lies one base from a far larger clone. The sample carries other DNA sequences with the same CDR3. This sequence joins TRDV2 and TRDJ1, with a weak D call TRDD3 (6 bases). V lost 2 bases and J lost 12, with 24 bases in between. The CDR3 covers 15 residues. Germline CDR1 GEAIGNYY, CDR2 EKD. The CDR3 nucleotides are TGTGCCTGTGACAACGTACTGGGAGATACGGGACGGTTCATCTTT. Its protein product is CACDNVLGDTGRFIF.

This clone has just a few counts. It is likely a read error: a sequence one base away is far more abundant. This sample includes further DNA sequences coding for the same CDR3. V gene TRDV2 combines with J gene TRDJ1, with 8 bases aligning to TRDD3. The CDR3 consists of 20 residues. The J segment lost 1 base and the V segment lost 0 bases, leaving 18 bases of the junction unmatched. The germline CDR1 and CDR2 sequences are GEAIGNYY and EKD. For the CDR3, the DNA is TGTGCCTGTGACACCGTCTCGAACCCGGGATACGGGGAGCCCACCGATAAACTCATCTTT. Protein sequence: CACDTVSNPGYGEPTDKLIF.

A note on this clone: The amino acid sequence in TCRdb belongs to a much larger clone and departs from this DNA's translation at residue 3, likely a sequencing read error; the sequence shown is translated from the DNA. The chain employs TRDV2 and TRDJ1, with 13 bases matching TRDD3. Germline V gene data show CDR1 as GEAIGNYY and CDR2 as EKD. The CDR3 totals 21 residues. CDR3: CARDTVILGDTSNPYTDKLIF. The CDR3 coding sequence is TGTGCCCGTGACACCGTGATACTGGGGGATACGTCCAACCCGTACACCGATAAACTCATCTTT.

In the case of this clone: This likely reflects a read error, since a far larger clone is one base away. The same CDR3 also results from other DNA sequences found in this sample. The chain recombines TRDV1 with TRDJ1, with 7 bases that match TRDD3. The CDR3 covers 23 residues. The germline V gene has CDR1 TSWWSYY and CDR2 QGS. J lost 3 bases, V lost 0 bases, and 28 bases had no gene match. The CDR3 spells CALGELRLYWGTPSRPDSDKLIF. CDR3 bases: TGTGCTCTTGGGGAACTGCGGTTGTACTGGGGAACGCCGAGCCGGCCAGACTCCGATAAACTCATCTTT.

For this clone: For this DNA, TCRdb reports the protein of a much larger clone, which diverges at residue 3, most likely from a read error; the protein presented here is translated directly from the DNA. The V call is TRDV2, the J call TRDJ1; 10 bases fit TRDD3. Germline V gene lookup returns CDR1 GEAIGNYY and CDR2 EKD. The CDR3 spans 17 residues. CDR3 residues: CAYDPVGGGYNTDKLIF. The CDR3 coding sequence is TGTGCCTATGACCCCGTTGGTGGGGGATACAACACCGATAAACTCATCTTT.

For this clone: The protein in TCRdb stems from a much larger clone and differs at residue 13 from this DNA's translation, likely a read error; here the protein is translated from the DNA. The chain joins TRDV2 to TRDJ1; TRDD3 matches 13 bases. This CDR3 has 15 residues. V shed 2 bases and J 13 bases; nucleotides not matched to a gene: 12. CDR1 and CDR2 (germline): GEAIGNYY, EKD. The chain's CDR3 is CACDNVLGDTGRSIF. CDR3 DNA: TGTGCCTGTGACAACGTACTGGGGGATACGGGACGGTCCATCTTT.

This clone qualifies as large. Other DNA sequences within the sample encode an identical CDR3. CDR3 loop: CACDTGSVLGALPSWDTRQMFF. Here the CDR3 DNA reads TGTGCCTGTGACACCGGATCGGTACTGGGGGCTCTACCCTCCTGGGACACCCGACAGATGTTTTTC. J is TRDJ3 and V is TRDV2; 8 nucleotides match TRDD3. This CDR3 has 22 residues. V shed 0 bases, J shed 0 bases, and the junction held 15 bases outside the gene matches. CDR1 GEAIGNYY and CDR2 EKD come from the germline V gene.

This clone was counted at least ten times. It is likely a read error: a sequence one base away is far more abundant. The chain is built from TRDV1 and TRDJ1; 10 bases agree with TRDD3. The CDR3 is 18 residues long. Germline CDR1 is TSWWSYY and CDR2 is QGS. The V gene end was trimmed by 5 bases and the J gene end by 6 bases; junction bases not matched to a gene: 18. The CDR3 DNA is TGTGCTCTTGGGATCGATACTGGGGGATCCCAACCGGGATATAAACTCATCTTT. The encoded protein is CALGIDTGGSQPGYKLIF.

Of note for this clone: This may stem from a read error, because a much larger clone lies one nucleotide away. The chain has TRDV2 and TRDJ1; TRDD3 aligns across 8 bases. This CDR3 spans 17 amino acids. V was pared by 3 bases and J by 3 bases, with 14 bases of the junction left unmatched. Germline loops: CDR1 GEAIGNYY, CDR2 EKD. The CDR3 reads CACDALDGGGSADKLIF. For the CDR3, the DNA is TGTGCCTGTGACGCCCTCGACGGTGGGGGATCAGCCGATAAACTCATCTTT.

Sample share makes this clone medium-sized. A much larger clone is a single base away; this may be a read error. This rearrangement joins TRDV2 to TRDJ1; 13 bases fit TRDD3. CDR1 GEAIGNYY and CDR2 EKD come from the germline V gene. This CDR3 has 18 residues. The V gene end was trimmed by 3 bases and the J gene end by 3 bases; junction bases not matched to a gene: 12. CDR3 amino acids: CACDVLGDTKEDADKLIF. CDR3 nucleotide sequence: TGTGCCTGTGACGTACTGGGGGATACGAAGGAGGACGCCGATAAACTCATCTTT.

Only a few counts were recorded for this clone. TCRdb's protein for this DNA is that of a much larger clone and differs from the translation at residue 5, likely a read error; the protein shown is the DNA translation. V is TRDV2 and J is TRDJ1, with D perhaps matching TRDD3 (6 bases). V lost 0 bases, J lost 1 base, and 20 bases lay in between. The CDR3 totals 18 residues. Looked up from germline, CDR1 is GEAIGNYY and CDR2 is EKD. The CDR3 DNA reads TGTGCCTGTGACACCGTTGGGGATCGTAAGCACTCCACCGATAAACTCATCTTT. Protein product: CACDTVGDRKHSTDKLIF.

This clone is medium-sized within its sample. The chain recombines TRDV2 with TRDJ3; 10 nucleotides line up with TRDD3. Germline CDR1 reads GEAIGNYY; CDR2 reads EKD. The ends lost 0 bases at V and 0 bases at J; junction bases unmatched: 10. The CDR3 length is 21 residues. The CDR3 region is CACDTGWGDTGSSWDTRQMFF. The DNA of the CDR3 is TGTGCCTGTGACACCGGATGGGGGGATACGGGGAGCTCCTGGGACACCCGACAGATGTTTTTC.

Points on this clone: TCRdb lists the protein of a much larger clone for this DNA, which differs at residue 3, so this is likely a read error; the protein given here is translated from the DNA itself. The chain combines TRDV2 with TRDJ1; the match to TRDD3 covers 12 bases. Germline CDR1 is GEAIGNYY and CDR2 is EKD. CDR3 length: 20 amino acids. The CDR3: CARDTVGPGGYGKYTDKLIF. As DNA, the CDR3 is TGTGCCCGTGACACCGTTGGACCTGGGGGATACGGAAAGTACACCGATAAACTCATCTTT.

Notes on this clone: TCRdb's protein, taken from a much larger clone, differs from this DNA's translation at residue 17, likely owing to a read error; the protein displayed comes from the DNA. The V gene is TRDV2, the J gene TRDJ1; 7 nucleotides align to TRDD3. Germline assignment: CDR1 GEAIGNYY and CDR2 EKD. The CDR3 spans 18 residues. Here the CDR3 DNA reads TGTGCCTGTGACACTTTACGGTGGGGGACCGCCGACACCGATAAACTCACCTTT. It specifies CACDTLRWGTADTDKLTF.

This clone occurred many times. A far larger clone is off by one base, so a read error is likely. Other DNA variants within this sample encode the same CDR3. V gene TRDV2 combines with J gene TRDJ3; 12 bases agree with TRDD3. There are 22 residues in the CDR3. Per germline, CDR1 GEAIGNYY and CDR2 EKD. The CDR3 reads CACDTVLGDTIPSSWDTRQMFF. For the CDR3, the DNA is TGTGCCTGTGACACAGTACTGGGGGATACTATCCCCAGCTCCTGGGACACCCGGCAGATGTTTTTC.

This clone was counted a few times. TCRdb lists the protein of a much larger clone for this DNA, which differs at residue 5, so this is likely a read error; the protein given here is translated from the DNA itself. This chain uses TRDV2 with TRDJ1, with 7 bases matching TRDD3. Germline values: CDR1 GEAIGNYY, CDR2 EKD. Trimming at V came to 3 bases and at J to 2 bases, leaving 23 bases not matched to a gene. This CDR3 has 20 residues. The CDR3 DNA is TGTGCCTGTGACGCCGTAGGGGGATCCCACAAACTCTTCGTGACCGATAAACTCATCTTT. Its protein product is CACDAVGGSHKLFVTDKLIF.

Concerning this clone: TCRdb shows a much larger clone's protein in place of this DNA's translation, and the two differ at residue 9, likely through a read error; the protein shown is translated from the DNA. The chain uses TRDV2 and TRDJ1; TRDD3 agrees at 7 bases. Germline V lookup: CDR1 GEAIGNYY, CDR2 EKD. This CDR3 has 15 residues. CDR3 loop: CACDPLLGHTGKLIF. The DNA for the CDR3 is TGTGCCTGTGACCCCTTACTGGGGCATACCGGTAAACTCATCTTT.

Note on this clone: This likely stems from a read error, as it lies one base from a far larger clone. The chain carries TRDV2 and TRDJ1; tentatively, D is TRDD3 (6 bases). The CDR3 has 16 residues. Trimming removed 3 bases from V and 3 bases from J, with 19 bases in between. Germline V gene data show CDR1 as GEAIGNYY and CDR2 as EKD. CDR3 bases: TGTGCCTGTGACCCTCTTGCGGAGGGGGAGGCCGATAAACTCATCTTT. The encoded protein is CACDPLAEGEADKLIF.

In regard to this clone: One base separates it from a far larger clone, so it is likely a read error. The sample contains more than one DNA sequence encoding this CDR3. The chain uses TRDV2 and TRDJ1; 10 bases map to TRDD3. The CDR3 totals 20 residues. CDR1 and CDR2 from the germline V gene are GEAIGNYY and EKD. The CDR3 reads CACDTVVRGGYVGHTDKLIF. DNA for the CDR3: TGTGCCTGTGACACCGTGGTCCGCGGGGGATACGTGGGGCACACCGATAAGCTCATCTTT.

This clone is medium-sized in the sample. This same CDR3 is encoded by further DNA sequences in the sample. The chain is built from TRDV1 and TRDJ1; TRDD3 matches at 8 bases. CDR1 and CDR2 (germline): TSWWSYY, QGS. V lost 4 bases and J lost 6; bases outside the gene matches: 49. The CDR3 consists of 28 residues. CDR3 nucleotides: TGTGCTCTTGGGGCCGAGTCCTCTCGTCGACCGTCCGTTGGAACGTTCCTCGCAGGGATACGCACCTTTCATAAACTCATCTTT. Its translation is CALGAESSRRPSVGTFLAGIRTFHKLIF.

As regards this clone: The protein in TCRdb stems from a much larger clone and differs at residue 17 from this DNA's translation, likely a read error; here the protein is translated from the DNA. V and J are TRDV1 and TRDJ1; D may be TRDD2 or TRDD3 (9 bases each). Germline V gene lookup returns CDR1 TSWWSYY and CDR2 QGS. CDR3 length: 21 residues. The CDR3 DNA reads as TGTGCTCTTGGGGTCCACCCTTCCTACAGTACTGGGGGAGTTTACACCGCTAAACTCATCTTT. It specifies CALGVHPSYSTGGVYTAKLIF.

This clone has only a few counts. This DNA translates differently at residue 5 from the TCRdb protein, which is that of a much larger clone; a read error is likely, and the protein shown is the DNA's own translation. The chain combines TRDV2 with TRDJ3; 9 bases fit TRDD3. J was trimmed by 1 base and V by 1 base; bases with no gene match: 7. Germline V CDR1 and CDR2: GEAIGNYY, EKD. The CDR3 runs to 19 residues. In DNA, the CDR3 is TGTGCCTGTGACACAGTACTGGGGGACCCATCCTGGGACACCCGACAGATGTTTTTC. This sequence encodes CACDTVLGDPSWDTRQMFF.

This clone is labeled as medium-sized. A read error is likely here: a far larger clone is one base away. This chain connects TRDV2 to TRDJ1, with 7 bases lining up with TRDD3. This CDR3 is 15 amino acids long. In germline, CDR1 is GEAIGNYY, CDR2 EKD. The ends lost 1 base at V and 1 base at J; junction bases unmatched: 5. CDR3 DNA: TGTGCCTGTGACACGCTGGGGGCCTGCACCGATAAACTCATCTTT. It yields the protein CACDTLGACTDKLIF.

This clone was seen a handful of times. A far larger clone differs by one base, so this is likely a read error. At the DNA level, this CDR3 is encoded by other sequences in the same sample as well. This rearrangement joins TRDV1 to TRDJ1; 12 positions match TRDD3. This CDR3 is 19 amino acids long. J was trimmed by 1 base and V by 2 bases; bases with no gene match: 11. CDR1 and CDR2 from the germline V gene are TSWWSYY and QGS. CDR3 sequence (DNA): TGTGCTCTTGGGGAAGAGACAGTCTGGGGGATACGAATCACCGATAAACTCATCTTT. Protein: CALGEETVWGIRITDKLIF.